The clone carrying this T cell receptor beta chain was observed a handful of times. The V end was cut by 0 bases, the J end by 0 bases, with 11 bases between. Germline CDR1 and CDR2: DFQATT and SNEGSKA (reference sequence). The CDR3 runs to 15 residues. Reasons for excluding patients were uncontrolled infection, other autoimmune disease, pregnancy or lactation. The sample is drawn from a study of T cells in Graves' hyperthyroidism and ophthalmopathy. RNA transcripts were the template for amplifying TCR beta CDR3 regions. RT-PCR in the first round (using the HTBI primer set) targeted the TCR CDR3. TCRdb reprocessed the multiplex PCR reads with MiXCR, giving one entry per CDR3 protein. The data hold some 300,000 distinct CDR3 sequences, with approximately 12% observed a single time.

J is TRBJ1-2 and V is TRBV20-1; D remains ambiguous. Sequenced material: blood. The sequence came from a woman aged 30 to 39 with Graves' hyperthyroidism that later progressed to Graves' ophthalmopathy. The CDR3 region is CSARDPGTANYGYTF. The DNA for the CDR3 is TGCAGTGCTAGAGATCCGGGCACTGCTAACTATGGCTACACCTTC.